These T cell receptor beta chains were read from a single sample in a study of OX40 agonist ivuxolimab in advanced cancers. TCRdb's table, derived via immunoSEQ multiplex PCR, lists solely in-frame clones and lacks some. The sample holds 81,000 or so clones, more than 75% seen once. Sequencing used CD4+ or CD8+ T cells sorted from blood, obtained in a trial of the OX40 agonist ivuxolimab. Every receptor here comes from an adult with an advanced solid tumor such as melanoma, head and neck, liver or kidney cancer. The CDR3 runs from the conserved cysteine through the conserved F or W. Each record gives: V gene, clone size, J gene, CDR3 protein. Expanded clones are given a class, and other clones once, few, many or no size at all.

>TRBV4-1|-|TRBJ2-3
CASSQEGGSGGPADTQYF
>TRBV18|-|TRBJ1-1
CASSPGGRAEAFF
>TRBV29-1|-|TRBJ1-2
CSVVVNYGYTF
>TRBV7-9|once|TRBJ2-1
CASSFLQGTIGLHNEQFF
>TRBV18|-|TRBJ2-1
CASSPRQGDNEQFF
>TRBV6-5|-|TRBJ2-7
CASSYSGTGEYEQYF
>TRBV5-1|-|TRBJ2-1
CASTIEMGQYNEQFF
>TRBV6-6|-|TRBJ1-2
CASSKVERKSGYTF
>TRBV11-2|-|TRBJ1-1
CASSSPRTGSAEAFF
>TRBV29-1|once|TRBJ2-3
CSVGQDTQYF
>TRBV7-6|-|TRBJ2-7
CASSLAQLGQGYGQYF
>TRBV5-6|-|TRBJ2-2
CASSLGDRGSTGELFF
>TRBV7-3|-|TRBJ1-2
CASSPGSGYGYTF
>TRBV4-1|-|TRBJ1-4
CASSQDVQGGEKLFF
>TRBV5-1|-|TRBJ1-1
CASRPDRGRIEAFF
>TRBV5-1|-|TRBJ1-1
CASSLGVAANTEAFF
>TRBV9|-|TRBJ2-2
CASSDRGSNGGVVRELFF
>TRBV27|-|TRBJ2-5
CASSLASGEQETQYF
>TRBV10-3|once|TRBJ1-4
CAISESAGGREKLFF
>TRBV6-5|-|TRBJ1-1
CASSTGFGEGGDFF
>TRBV5-1|once|TRBJ1-5
CASSLGGLTAGQPQHF
>TRBV28|-|TRBJ1-2
CASTFGRQSYGYTF
>TRBV5-4|-|TRBJ2-5
CASSPRGAGGQETQYF
>TRBV4-1|-|TRBJ1-2
CASSQDRTGGGYGYTF
>TRBV6-5|-|TRBJ1-1
CASNRWGDTEAFF
>TRBV9|once|TRBJ2-7
CASSAVRDHPEFYEQYF
>TRBV7-2|-|TRBJ1-2
CASSLGGWDGYTF
>TRBV7-6|-|TRBJ2-3
CASSLWGGRPDTQYF
>TRBV5-1|once|TRBJ2-1
CASSRLSSSYNEQFF
>TRBV6-5|-|TRBJ1-4
CASSYQGSNEKLFF
>TRBV5-1|once|TRBJ2-7
CASSRGQVGYEQYF
>TRBV5-6|-|TRBJ2-5
CASSLTGVRETQYF
>TRBV28|-|TRBJ1-1
CASSPGTDMNTEAFF
>TRBV5-1|-|TRBJ1-3
CASSNQGAGNTIYF
>TRBV7-3|-|TRBJ2-5
CASSLSAGTQETQYF
>TRBV25-1|-|TRBJ1-1
CASTLGYRDTEAFF
>TRBV5-1|-|TRBJ2-5
CASSLAGGGVRETQYF
>TRBV7-2|once|TRBJ1-1
CASSLQTVFNTEAFF
>TRBV19|-|TRBJ1-2
CASSRGAQDVFGYTF
>TRBV7-8|-|TRBJ1-5
CASSRDRILGLRNQPQHF
>TRBV6-6|once|TRBJ1-1
CASSFGGSIMNTEAFF
>TRBV5-5|-|TRBJ1-5
CASSPVGGSNQPQHF
>TRBV5-4|-|TRBJ2-1
CASSSARQGTRNEQFF
>TRBV2|-|TRBJ1-5
CASSDSWVGNQPQHF
>TRBV29-1|few|TRBJ1-1
CSVGTSPLNTEAFF
>TRBV7-2|-|TRBJ1-1
CASSLVSGSPEAFF
>TRBV15|-|TRBJ2-7
CATSRDSTGGYEQYF
>TRBV25-1|-|TRBJ1-1
CASSEGGGGVRTEAFF
>TRBV5-1|once|TRBJ2-1
CASSYLDREDEQFF
>TRBV7-2|-|TRBJ2-1
CASSPHLLGGIDEQFF
>TRBV5-4|-|TRBJ2-7
CASSWSGYEQYF
>TRBV6-1|-|TRBJ2-5
CASSVSGGAGQETQYF
>TRBV18|-|TRBJ2-2
CASSPQAGELFF
>TRBV28|once|TRBJ2-1
CASSFADRDFNEQFF